The clone carrying this T cell receptor (beta chain) has at least ten counts. Its antigen is unidentified. The ends lost 0 bases at V and 6 bases at J; junction bases unmatched: 10. CDR3 size: 16 residues. Germline V lookup: CDR1 SGHTS, CDR2 YDEGEE. The data are from a study of CD8+CD57+ T cells in acquired aplastic anemia. As for the study in general: Sorted CD4+ and CD8+ cells yielded approximately 3.4 ug of DNA on average.

Genomic DNA acted as the template from which TCR beta VDJ combination and CDR3 sequence profiling were carried out. TCRdb itself ran the reads through MiXCR, one entry per CDR3 protein. The table includes more than 150,000 distinct CDR3 sequences, about 64% detected once. General study findings and limits: About 29 shared CD8+ CDR3s appeared highly expressed within patients' immunodominant clones.

The material sequenced was sorted CD4+, CD8+, or CD8+CD57+ T cells (not recorded which) from PBMCs. The V and J genes are TRBV5-8 and TRBJ2-3; 7 bases line up with TRBD2. The sequence was collected from a human donor with severe aplastic anemia or a healthy control (not recorded which). In nucleotides, the CDR3 is TGTGCCAGCAGCTTGGCAACGGGACTATCGATGGATACGCAGTATTTT. This encodes CASSLATGLSMDTQYF.